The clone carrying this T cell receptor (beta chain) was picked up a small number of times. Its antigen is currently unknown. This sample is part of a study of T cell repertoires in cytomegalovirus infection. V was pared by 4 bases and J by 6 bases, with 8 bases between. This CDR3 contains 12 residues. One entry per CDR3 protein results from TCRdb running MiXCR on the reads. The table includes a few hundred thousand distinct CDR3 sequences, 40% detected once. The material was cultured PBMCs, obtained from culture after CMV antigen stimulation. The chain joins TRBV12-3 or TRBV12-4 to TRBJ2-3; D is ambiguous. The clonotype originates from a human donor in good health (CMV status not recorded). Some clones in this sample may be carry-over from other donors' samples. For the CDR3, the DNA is TGTGCCAGCAGTTCTAGGCCTGATACGCAGTATTTT. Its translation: CASSSRPDTQYF.